The clone carrying this T cell receptor (beta chain) was detected once. This record comes from a study of Ad26.COV2.S vaccination and SARS-CoV-2 variants. The ends were cut back, 2 bases at V and 4 bases at J, with 8 bases in the middle. The CDR3 loop spans 13 amino acids. Germline V lookup: CDR1 SGHRS, CDR2 YFSETQ. The treatment denotes: 19 received Ad26.COV2.S at low or high dose, single or two shots; 5 received placebo; per-sample allocation not given. Sampling happened 63 days after the first vaccine or placebo injection. In Boston, the donor was an adult between 18-55 years of age. Some clones are missing from TCRdb's copy, which holds only in-frame ones; the method was immunoSEQ multiplex PCR. This sample has around 300,000 clones, with approximately 86% found just once.

This sample comprised peripheral blood, obtained in a trial of Ad26.COV2.S vaccine versus placebo. The TCR originated in a person aged 18 to 65 who received the Ad26.COV2.S COVID-19 vaccine or a placebo. The chain is built from TRBV5-1 and TRBJ2-3, with D unclear. The CDR3 region has the DNA TGCGCCAGCAGCTTCCGGATGGCAGATACGCAGTATTTT. It is translated as CASSFRMADTQYF.